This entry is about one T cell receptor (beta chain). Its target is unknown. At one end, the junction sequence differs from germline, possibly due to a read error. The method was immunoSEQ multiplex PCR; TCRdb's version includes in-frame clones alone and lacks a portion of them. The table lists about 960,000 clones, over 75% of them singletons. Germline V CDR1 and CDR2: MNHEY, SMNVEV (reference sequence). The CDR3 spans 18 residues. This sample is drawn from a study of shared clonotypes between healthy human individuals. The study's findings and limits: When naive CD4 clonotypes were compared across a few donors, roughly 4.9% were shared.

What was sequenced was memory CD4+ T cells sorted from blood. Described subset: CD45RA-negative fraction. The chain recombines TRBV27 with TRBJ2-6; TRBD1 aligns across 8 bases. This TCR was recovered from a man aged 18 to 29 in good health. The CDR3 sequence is CASSQGAGPVSRANVLTF. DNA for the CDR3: TGTGCCAGCAGTCAGGGGGCAGGACCAGTCTCTAGGGCCAACGTCCTGACTTTC.